The 18 T cell receptor beta chains below were found in one sample sequenced in a study of PD-L1 blockade in urothelial cancer. TCRdb's table, derived via immunoSEQ multiplex PCR, lists solely in-frame clones and lacks some. The sample has about 38,000 clones, about 85% seen once; the top ten hold roughly 15%. Time point given: pretreatment peripheral blood. The source material was PBMCs, sampled around atezolizumab (anti-PD-L1) treatment. These receptors all come from a man at least 80 years old with urothelial cancer.

The genes are TRBV5-6 and TRBJ2-7; a weak D match, TRBD1 (6 bases). Germline V gives CDR1 SGHDT, CDR2 YYEEEE. The length of the CDR3 is 16 residues. Trimming cost V 4 bases and J 6 bases, with 23 bases left between them. CDR3 DNA sequence: TGTGCCAGCAGCCCATGGACAGTCTCCGATAGGGGCGAGCAGTACTTC. This sequence encodes CASSPWTVSDRGEQYF.

This clone was counted a single time. This chain connects TRBV7-8 to TRBJ2-5; 11 bases fit TRBD2. Germline V gene data show CDR1 as SGHVS and CDR2 as FQNEAQ. V gave up 3 bases and J gave up 5 bases; unmatched junction bases: 11. This CDR3 has 17 residues. The CDR3 DNA reads TGTGCCAGCAGCTTGTATTCGGCTAGCGGGAGGAGTGAGACCCAGTACTTC. Protein product: CASSLYSASGRSETQYF.

This sequence joins TRBV9 and TRBJ2-3; tentative D call: TRBD2 (6 bases). V lost 4 bases and J lost 2, with 20 bases in between. The CDR3 runs to 17 residues. Germline loops: CDR1 SGDLS, CDR2 YYNGEE. The CDR3 is CASSRPRGAGSTDTQYF. The DNA of the CDR3 is TGTGCCAGCAGCCGGCCTCGAGGAGCGGGTTCCACAGATACGCAGTATTTT.

The V call is TRBV10-3, the J call TRBJ1-4, with D possibly matching TRBD1 (5 bases). V gave up 8 bases and J gave up 5 bases, with 15 bases separating them. The CDR3 spans 14 residues. Germline CDR1 and CDR2: ENHRY and SYGVKD. CDR3 sequence: CAIGYGGRNEKLFF. The CDR3 DNA sequence: TGTGCCATCGGCTACGGGGGGAGGAATGAAAAACTGTTTTTT.

V and J are TRBV7-2 and TRBJ2-5; D is undetermined. CDR1 is SGHTA and CDR2 is FQGNSA in the germline V gene. This CDR3 has 15 amino acids. V was cut by 0 bases and J by 1 base, with 9 bases left in between. CDR3 DNA: TGTGCCAGCAGCTTAGCGATTTCAGGCCAAGAGACCCAGTACTTC. This translates into CASSLAISGQETQYF.

The J gene is TRBJ1-3, the V gene TRBV18, with D maybe TRBD1 (5 bases). CDR1 is KGHSH, CDR2 LQKENI, per germline. This CDR3 region has 15 residues. V shed 0 bases and J shed 0 bases, with 6 bases lying between them. The CDR3 reads CASSPPGPSGNTIYF. DNA of the CDR3: TGTGCCAGCTCACCACCGGGGCCCTCTGGAAACACCATATATTTT.

The rearrangement joins TRBV19 to TRBJ1-2, with D perhaps TRBD1 (6 bases). The CDR3 totals 14 residues. Germline V gives CDR1 LNHDA, CDR2 SQIVND (reference sequence). The V and J ends lost 1 base and 1 base respectively, with 7 bases between them. CDR3 residues: CASSIGTVNYGYTF. The CDR3 coding sequence is TGTGCCAGTAGTATAGGGACAGTTAACTATGGCTACACCTTC.

This clone was found once. The gene calls are TRBV6-1 and TRBJ1-3; D remains unclear. This CDR3 is built from 17 residues. The V gene lost 4 bases and the J gene lost 0 bases, with 16 bases spanning the gap. Germline CDR1 reads MNHNS; CDR2 reads SASEGT. The CDR3 bases are TGTGCCAGCAGTGTGGCGGGAAGAAAGGACTCTGGAAACACCATATATTTT. Residues: CASSVAGRKDSGNTIYF.

The CDR3 DNA sequence: TGTGCCAGTAGCAAACCAGGGGTCGTAGGCTACACCTTC. It yields the protein CASSKPGVVGYTF. The chain is built from TRBV19 and TRBJ1-2, with a weak D call TRBD1 (6 bases). Germline V gene data show CDR1 as LNHDA and CDR2 as SQIVND (reference sequence). Trimming removed 6 bases at V and 8 bases at J, with 16 bases between. The CDR3 totals 13 residues.

The rearrangement uses TRBV18 and TRBJ2-3; D remains unclear. V was trimmed by 3 bases and J by 1 base, leaving 5 bases between them. This CDR3 has 13 amino acids. CDR1 and CDR2 (germline): KGHSH, LQKENI. The CDR3 protein is CASSPGGTDTQYF. The CDR3 DNA reads TGTGCCAGCTCACCCGGAGGCACAGATACGCAGTATTTT.

The chain joins TRBV12-5 to TRBJ2-5; TRBD1 is a possible D gene (6 bases). The V gene's germline CDR1 is LGHNT and CDR2 FRNRAP. The CDR3 contains 12 residues. V was cut by 2 bases and J by 7 bases, with 8 bases left in between. The CDR3 sequence is CASGLSQGTQYF. The CDR3 DNA follows: TGTGCTAGTGGTTTGTCACAGGGGACCCAGTACTTC.

A remark on this clone: One end of the junction varies from germline; a read error may be responsible. The J gene is TRBJ1-1, the V gene TRBV19; D remains unclear. This CDR3 contains 14 residues. Germline values: CDR1 LNHDA, CDR2 SQIVND (reference sequence). CDR3 amino acids: CATSLSGRNAEAFF. CDR3 coding DNA: TGTGCCACCTCTCTTAGCGGGAGGAACGCTGAAGCTTTCTTT.

The chain links TRBV27 to TRBJ2-3, with 7 bases matching TRBD2. Germline V gene lookup returns CDR1 MNHEY and CDR2 SMNVEV (reference sequence). The CDR3 length is 12 residues. V gave up 4 bases and J gave up 10 bases; unmatched junction bases: 5. The CDR3 loop is CASSSSGRAQYF. CDR3 coding DNA: TGTGCCAGCAGTTCCTCGGGGAGGGCGCAGTATTTT.

The CDR3 reads CASSPGVVSGGTEAFF. In DNA, the CDR3 is TGTGCCAGCAGCCCAGGGGTGGTGTCAGGGGGCACTGAAGCTTTCTTT. This chain uses TRBV7-6 with TRBJ1-1; 7 bases agree with TRBD1. Germline V CDR1 and CDR2: SGHVS, FNYEAQ. The CDR3 runs 16 residues. Trimming at V came to 5 bases and at J to 4 bases, leaving 13 bases not matched to a gene.

The chain uses TRBV7-9 and TRBJ1-5; TRBD1 matches at 9 bases. Germline loops: CDR1 SEHNR, CDR2 FQNEAQ (reference sequence). Trimming removed 5 bases from V and 0 bases from J; junction bases left unmatched: 11. This CDR3 region has 18 residues. The chain's CDR3 is CASSPGTGTGNSNQPQHF. In DNA, the CDR3 is TGTGCCAGCAGCCCGGGGACCGGGACAGGGAATAGCAATCAGCCCCAGCATTTT.

The chain uses TRBV7-6 and TRBJ2-6, with D perhaps matching TRBD1 (6 bases). This CDR3 has 17 amino acids. Trimming took 5 bases from V and 2 from J, leaving 16 bases between them. Germline CDR1 and CDR2: SGHVS and FNYEAQ. The CDR3 protein is CASSPQKDRPGANVLTF. The DNA of the CDR3 is TGTGCCAGCAGCCCACAAAAAGACAGGCCTGGGGCCAACGTCCTGACTTTC.

The chain has TRBV4-1 and TRBJ2-3, with TRBD1 matching over 8 bases. Looked up from germline, CDR1 is MGHRA and CDR2 is YSYEKL. Unmatched junction bases numbered 3, after V lost 1 base and J lost 6 bases. CDR3 length: 14 amino acids. The CDR3 loop reads CASSQGDRRDTQYF. CDR3 DNA: TGCGCCAGCAGCCAAGGGGACAGGAGGGATACGCAGTATTTT.

V and J are TRBV15 and TRBJ2-1; maybe TRBD1 (6 bases). V was pared by 8 bases and J by 9 bases, with 11 bases between. CDR1 is LNHNV and CDR2 is YYDKDF in the germline V gene (reference sequence). CDR3 length: 11 residues. The CDR3 sequence: CATLGAGEQFF. For the CDR3, the DNA is TGTGCCACCTTGGGGGCGGGTGAGCAGTTCTTC.